This passage covers 5 T cell receptor beta chains from one sample sequenced in a study of glioma-infiltrating T cells. The iRepertoire nested amplicon-rescue multiplex PCR amplified TCR alpha and beta CDR3s from RNA. TCRdb re-derived calls from the multiplex PCR reads in MiXCR, one entry per CDR3 protein. Among about 130,000 distinct CDR3 sequences listed, around a quarter were seen once. The sample was glioma tissue, nonneoplastic brain tissue, or PBMCs (not recorded which). These receptors were taken from a human donor with low-grade glioma or glioblastoma, undergoing nonglioma brain surgery, or in good health (not recorded which).

This clonotype was seen repeatedly, ten times or more. This chain uses TRBV28 with TRBJ1-1, with 12 bases identical to TRBD1. Germline loops: CDR1 MDHEN, CDR2 SYDVKM. After removal of 11 bases from V and 0 bases from J, the junction contained 7 bases not matched to a gene. The CDR3 is made up of 15 amino acids. The chain's CDR3 is CASGTGGKMNTEAFF. Here the CDR3 DNA reads TGTGCCTCCGGGACAGGGGGCAAGATGAACACTGAAGCTTTCTTT.

The chain joins TRBV9 to TRBJ2-2, with TRBD2 as a possible D gene (6 bases). Trimming took 0 bases from V and 4 from J, leaving 16 bases between them. In germline, CDR1 is SGDLS, CDR2 YYNGEE. The CDR3 has 17 amino acids. In DNA form, the CDR3 reads TGTGCCAGCAGCGTAGCGAGGGACGGGGGTTTCACCGGGGAGCTGTTTTTT. Its protein is CASSVARDGGFTGELFF.

This clonotype was observed many times. The chain is built from TRBV7-3 and TRBJ1-5; D is uncertain. The CDR3 length is 13 residues. V was pared by 5 bases and J by 5 bases, with 10 bases between. Looked up from germline, CDR1 is SGHTA and CDR2 is FQGTGA. The CDR3 DNA reads as TGTGCCAGCAGCACGCAGCAGGATCAGCCCCAGCATTTT. Amino acid sequence: CASSTQQDQPQHF.

This clonotype was detected many times. This chain links TRBV27 with TRBJ2-5, with D perhaps TRBD1 or TRBD2 (5 bases each). The CDR3 totals 16 residues. Trimming took 6 bases from V and 7 from J, leaving 24 bases between them. Germline lookup yields CDR1 MNHEY and CDR2 SMNVEV (reference sequence). The CDR3 here is CASSLVVGDGLSTQYF. In nucleotides, the CDR3 is TGTGCCAGCAGCCTGGTGGTGGGGGACGGACTGTCGACCCAGTACTTC.

This clonotype was recorded at least ten times. The chain recombines TRBV6-1 with TRBJ2-3; D gene uncertain. The CDR3 has 11 residues. Germline lookup yields CDR1 MNHNS and CDR2 SASEGT. Trimming took off 6 bases at V and 1 base at J, with 2 bases between the two ends. The CDR3 loop is CASRRTDTQYF. CDR3 nucleotides: TGTGCCAGCAGGCGCACAGATACGCAGTATTTT.